What follows describes a single T cell receptor (beta chain). Antigen specificity is unknown. Generated by immunoSEQ multiplex PCR, the TCRdb table keeps only in-frame clones and is missing some. The repertoire holds tens of thousands of clones, with over 80% as singletons. These data belong to a study of OX40 agonist ivuxolimab in advanced cancers. General study points: Normalized T-cell clonal expansion was also low in some nonresponders. Antigen specificity of clonally expanded peripheral T cells was not established.

This CDR3 has 16 residues. In germline, CDR1 is MGHRA, CDR2 YSYEKL. Trimming cost V 0 bases and J 10 bases; bases outside gene matches: 4. The material was CD4+ or CD8+ T cells sorted from blood, obtained in a trial of the OX40 agonist ivuxolimab. The origin of this receptor is an adult with an advanced solid tumor such as melanoma, head and neck, liver or kidney cancer. The rearrangement uses TRBV4-1 and TRBJ2-1; 15 bases line up with TRBD2. The CDR3 sequence: CASSQDPGTSGGEQFF. The CDR3 DNA sequence: TGCGCCAGCAGCCAAGATCCCGGGACTAGCGGGGGGGAGCAGTTCTTC.